A single TCR beta chain is shown here with its context. Its antigen specificity is not known. Base qualities are not provided; no much larger clone lies one nucleotide away. There are 13 amino acids in the CDR3, from cysteine to phenylalanine inclusive. Only the CDR3 region is kept as DNA, spanning 39 bases read in frame from base 1. V and J are truncated by 11 bases and 0 bases respectively, leaving an intervening sequence of 10 bases. CDR1 KGHDR and CDR2 SFDVKD were looked up in the germline V gene. This sample was taken from a study of blood T cells in healthy people across ages (dated by TCRdb to the mid-2010s). About the full investigation: In model experiments, template switching captured roughly one uniquely barcoded TCR beta cDNA molecule for every two T cells. To track age-related changes in TCR beta repertoire diversity, the study relied on deep sequencing normalized with unique cDNA molecular identifiers. Donors were grouped into four age groups: young (average roughly 17 years), middle-aged (39), aged (approximately 67) and long-lived (around 80). To avoid experimental bias, donors of different ages were distributed randomly across sequencing lanes. The study analyzed two additional independent replicas of 1 million unique cDNA reads from the same blood draw for two donors, one aged 18 to 29 and one aged 80 or older. Overall results and qualifications from the work: Observed TCR beta diversity per million T cells fell roughly linearly with age, and a significant reduction was already apparent by age around 36. The percentage of naive T cells measured by flow cytometry correlated strongly with observed TCR beta diversity. Compared with the aged group, more naive CD4+ T cells, fewer expanded clones and increased TCR diversity were shown by the long-lived group, suggesting age selection. Estimates of total diversity from one million sequenced T cells were regarded as lower bounds and underestimates. Bulk unsorted PBMC profiling prevented conclusive comparison of naive and antigen-experienced compartments. Because the CMV infection status of the donors was unknown, age-related changes in expanded clonotypes may potentially have been confounded.

Preparation of the library involved 5' RACE. Sequencing was performed on an Illumina HiSeq 2500. A second about 7 to 12 cycle PCR used a sample-barcoded 5' primer and a J-beta primer mix. A template-switch 5' adaptor carrying 12 random nucleotides introduced a unique molecular identifier onto each TCR beta cDNA molecule. Each sample yielded at least 3 million CDR3-containing paired-end reads. The Mint cDNA synthesis kit, primed by a TRBC-specific oligonucleotide, was used to synthesize first-strand cDNA from all RNA. Following uracil-DNA glycosylase treatment, a first 18-cycle PCR with universal primers M1SS and BC2_uni_R was performed on all cDNA. As for how the authors treated the data: For normalization, 1 million high-quality reads were randomly selected from each sample, with every read carrying a distinct molecular identifier. Instead of being binned into consensus sequences, reads that shared molecular identifiers were thrown out. MiTCR, run with a Q25 quality threshold and the strictest error-elimination algorithm, handled CDR3 identification, clonotype clustering and error correction. A nonparametric unseen species model using Euler transformation provided a lower-bound estimate of total TCR beta diversity. TCRdb handled the public reads itself, with Q25 trimming in fastp and clone calling in MiXCR, and kept productive beta chains. Every CDR3 protein is listed once, alongside the most common genes and DNA of its rows. V and J calls and clone size were set by TCRdb, not the authors. Present in this sample are around 1.5 million distinct CDR3 sequences, almost 60% of which were seen just once. The top ten clones comprise approximately 7% of the sample.

The donors were about 40 Caucasian individuals from Russia, aged 6 to 90 years, who were systemically healthy. Roughly 9 milliliters of peripheral blood were drawn from each donor into EDTA-treated Vacutainer tubes. Ficoll-Paque density-gradient centrifugation was used to isolate PBMCs, with at least 6.5 million per sample. Total RNA, at least 6 micrograms per sample, was extracted from PBMCs with Trizol reagent. For every donor, flow cytometry on a PBMC aliquot measured the percentage of naive CD45RAhigh/CD27high T cells. The sequence joins TRBV24-1 to TRBJ2-4; the D gene is perhaps TRBD1, from 5 matching bases. Sequencing was done on a sample of blood. This receptor was identified in a man between 18 and 35 years old in good health. The nucleotides read TGTGCCATCATCGACAGAGCCAAAAACATTCAGTACTTC. Its product reads: CAIIDRAKNIQYF.